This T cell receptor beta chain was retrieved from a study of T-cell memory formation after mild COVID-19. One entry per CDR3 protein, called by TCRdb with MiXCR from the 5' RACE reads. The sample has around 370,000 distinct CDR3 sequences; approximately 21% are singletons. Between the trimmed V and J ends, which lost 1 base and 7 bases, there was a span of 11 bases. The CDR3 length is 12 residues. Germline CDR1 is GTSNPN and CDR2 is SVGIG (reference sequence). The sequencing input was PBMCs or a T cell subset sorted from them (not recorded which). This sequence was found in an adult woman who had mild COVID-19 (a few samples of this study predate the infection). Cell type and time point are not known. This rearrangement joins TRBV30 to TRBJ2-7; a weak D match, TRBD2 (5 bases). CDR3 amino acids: CAWSDGSREQYF. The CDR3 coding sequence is TGTGCCTGGAGTGATGGGAGCCGGGAGCAGTACTTC.